These T cell receptor beta chains were read from a single sample in a study of T cells in localized non-small cell lung cancer. The protocol was immunoSEQ multiplex PCR, while the TCRdb copy is restricted to in-frame clones and leaves out a portion. The sample includes just under 80,000 clones, more than 75% of them seen just once. The source material was peripheral blood, sampled before any cancer treatment. Every receptor here comes from a female donor older than 55 with stage I lung adenocarcinoma. The CDR3 runs from the conserved cysteine through the conserved F or W. The D gene is left open where the match is weak. The listing skips clone size in some rows; elsewhere it reads once, few, many or a size class.

d_call j_call clone_size v_call cdr3_nt cdr3_aa
. TRBJ2-1 . TRBV29-1 TGCAGCGTTGGGCCGAGCTCCTACAATGAGCAGTTCTTC CSVGPSSYNEQFF
. TRBJ1-2 . TRBV29-1 TGCAGCGTGGGATACAATAACTATGGCTACACCTTC CSVGYNNYGYTF
TRBD1 TRBJ1-2 once TRBV19 TGTGCCAGTAGTACCAGGACAGGGACAGGCGGCTACACCTTC CASSTRTGTGGYTF
. TRBJ1-1 . TRBV19 TGTGCCAGTAGTATGGTAGCAGGGAAGAGCGCTGAAGCTTTCTTT CASSMVAGKSAEAFF
. TRBJ1-2 . TRBV7-2 TGTGCCAGCAGCTTACCAGGGCTCGGCTACACCTTC CASSLPGLGYTF
TRBD2 TRBJ2-1 . TRBV9 TGTGCCAGCAGCGCTACTAGCGGGGCCTACAATGAGCAGTTCTTC CASSATSGAYNEQFF
TRBD2 TRBJ2-5 . TRBV2 TGTGCCAGCATGGGTTCGGCGGGAGGGAGAAAGACCCAGTACTTC CASMGSAGGRKTQYF
. TRBJ1-5 many TRBV6-1 TGTGCCAGCAGTGTGGAGGGAACAGGGCAGCCCCAGCATTTT CASSVEGTGQPQHF
TRBD1 TRBJ1-2 . TRBV28 TGTGCCAGCAGGACAGGGGGCTTGGACTACACCTTC CASRTGGLDYTF
. TRBJ2-3 . TRBV7-3 TGTGCCAGCAGCTTAATGGGGCGGAGAGGGCAAGATACGCAGTATTTT CASSLMGRRGQDTQYF
. TRBJ1-2 . TRBV19 TGTGCCAGTACCCCTGTGGGGGGGCCGCAAGATGGCTACACCTTC CASTPVGGPQDGYTF
. TRBJ2-7 . TRBV4-2 TGTGCCAGCAGCCAAGATGAGAGAGCTTCCTACGAGCAGTACTTC CASSQDERASYEQYF
TRBD1 TRBJ1-2 . TRBV30 TGTGCCTCTACAGGGGGGCAGAACTATGGCTACACCTTC CASTGGQNYGYTF
. TRBJ2-5 . TRBV6-1 TGTGCCAGCAGTGACCCGATTGTCATGGAAGAGACCCAGTACTTC CASSDPIVMEETQYF
. TRBJ2-6 once TRBV2 TGTGCCACATCCGGGACAAATTCAATCTCTGGGGCCAACGTCCTGACTTTC CATSGTNSISGANVLTF
TRBD1 TRBJ1-5 . TRBV27 TGTGCCAGCAGTCCCCTGACAGGGAGGGGGGATCAGCCCCAGCATTTT CASSPLTGRGDQPQHF
TRBD1 TRBJ2-7 . TRBV19 TGTGCCAGTAGTACCGCGACAGGGGGGGGATCCGAGCAGTACTTC CASSTATGGGSEQYF
. TRBJ1-1 . TRBV5-6 TGTGCCAGCAGCTTGGATGGACAGACGAACACTGAAGCTTTCTTT CASSLDGQTNTEAFF
. TRBJ1-2 . TRBV4-2 TGTGCCAGCAGCCAAGCGGGGCAGGGAACGAACTATGGCTACACCTTC CASSQAGQGTNYGYTF
. TRBJ1-6 . TRBV4-1 TGCGCCAGCAGCCCCCGGTCGATATTACAATCACCCCTCCACTTT CASSPRSILQSPLHF
. TRBJ1-2 . TRBV14 TGTGCCAGCAGCCAAGACCCCTATGGCTACACCTTC CASSQDPYGYTF
TRBD2 TRBJ2-5 once TRBV7-9 TGTGCCAGCAGCCCCCGGGGGGGTCGTGAGACCCAGTACTTC CASSPRGGRETQYF
TRBD1 TRBJ2-7 . TRBV30 TGTGCCTGCCTTGGGACAGGGGCCTACGAGCAGTACTTC CACLGTGAYEQYF
TRBD1 TRBJ2-1 . TRBV6-1 TGTGCCAGCCTCCGGGACAGCGTCGGCAATGAGCAGTTCTTC CASLRDSVGNEQFF
. TRBJ1-3 . TRBV7-9 TGTGCCAGCAGCCCGCCTGAGGCATTCGGAAACACCATATATTTT CASSPPEAFGNTIYF
TRBD1 TRBJ1-1 . TRBV9 TGTGCCAGCAGCGCCCTCACAGGGGGGAGAACTGAAGCTTTCTTT CASSALTGGRTEAFF
. TRBJ1-3 few TRBV19 TGTGCCACTATTACAGGGATCGGAAACACCATATATTTT CATITGIGNTIYF
TRBD1 TRBJ1-1 few TRBV7-6 TGTGCCAGCCGGACAGGGTCTGAAGCTTTCTTT CASRTGSEAFF
. TRBJ1-2 . TRBV5-1 TGCGCCAGCAGTTACGACTCGGGATATGGAGGCTACACCTTC CASSYDSGYGGYTF
. TRBJ2-3 . TRBV9 TGTGCCAGCAGCTGGGATCCTCGTAGCACAGATACGCAGTATTTT CASSWDPRSTDTQYF
. TRBJ2-7 . TRBV9 TGTGCCAGCAGCAGGCGACAGGAGAGCGAGCAGTACTTC CASSRRQESEQYF
. TRBJ1-1 . TRBV30 TGTGCCTGGACTCGGAGCACCTTTAACACTGAAGCTTTCTTT CAWTRSTFNTEAFF
TRBD1 TRBJ2-2 . TRBV18 TGTGCCAGCTCACCATCGCGACAGGGCACCGGGGAGCTGTTTTTT CASSPSRQGTGELFF
TRBD1 TRBJ2-5 . TRBV19 TGTGCCAGTAGTATCCCGGCAGGGGGCGCAAGAGGAGAGACCCAGTACTTC CASSIPAGGARGETQYF
. TRBJ2-3 . TRBV7-8 TGTGCCAGCAGCTTAGTCCGGGACCGCACAGATACGCAGTATTTT CASSLVRDRTDTQYF
. TRBJ2-7 . TRBV7-9 TGTGCCAGCAGCTCCCCAGGGGGGACCCGCTTCCACGAGCAGTACTTC CASSSPGGTRFHEQYF
. TRBJ1-1 . TRBV6-5 TGTGCCAGCAGTTACCTGGGGGGAAAGAACACTGAAGCTTTCTTT CASSYLGGKNTEAFF
. TRBJ2-6 . TRBV27 TGTGCCAGCAGTTTATCGAACATAGGTGGGGCCAACGTCCTGACTTTC CASSLSNIGGANVLTF
. TRBJ1-2 . TRBV2 TGTGCCAGCAGTGATGTAGAACTGTTCTATGGCTACACCTTC CASSDVELFYGYTF
. TRBJ2-7 few TRBV2 TGTGCCAGCAGTCCCCCCGTGGGGACGAGGGTCCCCTACGAGCAGTACTTC CASSPPVGTRVPYEQYF
. TRBJ1-5 . TRBV7-2 TGTGCCAGCAGCTTCGACAGCGCAACATATAGCAATCAGCCCCAGCATTTT CASSFDSATYSNQPQHF
. TRBJ1-4 . TRBV5-1 TGCGCCAGCAGCTTACAGGGTAGGCTCGATGAAAAACTGTTTTTT CASSLQGRLDEKLFF
TRBD2 TRBJ2-7 . TRBV19 TGTGCCAGCCGGCGGGGACCCGCTAGCGGGAGTTACGAGCAGTACTTC CASRRGPASGSYEQYF
. TRBJ2-7 . TRBV7-6 TGTGCCAGCAGCCCCAGGGCAGGGAGCTCCTACGAGCAGTACTTC CASSPRAGSSYEQYF
. TRBJ2-2 once TRBV6-5 TGTGCCAGCAGTTACGCAGCGAACACCGGGGAGCTGTTTTTT CASSYAANTGELFF
. TRBJ2-7 . TRBV10-3 TGTGCCATCAGTGGGACAGACTACGAGCAGTACTTC CAISGTDYEQYF
. TRBJ2-1 few TRBV28 TGTGCCAGCGGTGGCGAGGCGGGGTCCTACAATGAGCAGTTCTTC CASGGEAGSYNEQFF
. TRBJ2-2 . TRBV7-3 TGTGCCAGCAGGGGGGTAACCGGGGAGCTGTTTTTT CASRGVTGELFF